This T cell receptor beta chain came from a study of Tregs in tolerant kidney transplant recipients. Unstimulated Tregs (CD4+CD25+CD127-) and CD4+CD25- non-Tregs were sorted from PBMCs. An overnight rest at 37°C with about 200 IU/ml IL-2 preceded regulatory T cell sorting from thawed PBMCs. General study results and limits: Biological reproducibility was not directly addressed, but technical replication error appeared minimal. Expanding Tregs on activated donor B cells appeared to best identify donor-specific TCRbeta clones.

Of note for this clone: Its antigen is unknown.

Profiling relied on immunoSEQ multiplex PCR, and the TCRdb table lists in-frame clones only, not all of them. The sample has some 74,000 clones, 80% to 95% seen once. CDR3 size: 14 residues. Germline CDR1 reads SGHNT; CDR2 reads YYREEE (reference sequence). Deletions cut 0 bases from V and 1 base from J, with 7 bases between. The TCR comes from a human donor who received a combined kidney and bone marrow transplant. Sequencing was performed on Tregs from blood, taken before the transplant. This chain joins TRBV5-4 and TRBJ2-5, with unresolved D. The CDR3 spells CASSLAGAQETQYF. Written as DNA, the CDR3 is TGTGCCAGCAGCTTGGCGGGCGCCCAAGAGACCCAGTACTTC.